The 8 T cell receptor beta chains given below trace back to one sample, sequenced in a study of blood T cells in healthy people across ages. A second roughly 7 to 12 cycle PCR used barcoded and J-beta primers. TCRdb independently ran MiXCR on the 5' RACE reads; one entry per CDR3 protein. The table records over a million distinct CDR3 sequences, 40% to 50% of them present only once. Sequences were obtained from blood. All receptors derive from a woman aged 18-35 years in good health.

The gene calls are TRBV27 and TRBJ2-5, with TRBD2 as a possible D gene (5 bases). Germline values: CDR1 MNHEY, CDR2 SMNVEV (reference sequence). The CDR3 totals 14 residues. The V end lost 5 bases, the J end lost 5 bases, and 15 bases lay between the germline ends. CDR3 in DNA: TGTGCCAGCAGTCCCCGGGCTAGCTCGGAGACCCAGTACTTC. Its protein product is CASSPRASSETQYF.

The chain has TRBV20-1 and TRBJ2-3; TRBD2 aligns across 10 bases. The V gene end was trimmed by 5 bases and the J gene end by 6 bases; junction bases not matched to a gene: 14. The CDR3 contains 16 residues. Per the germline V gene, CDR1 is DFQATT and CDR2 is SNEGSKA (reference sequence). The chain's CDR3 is CSAPAPGLARTDTQYF. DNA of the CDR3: TGCAGTGCTCCTGCCCCGGGACTAGCGAGGACGGATACGCAGTATTTT.

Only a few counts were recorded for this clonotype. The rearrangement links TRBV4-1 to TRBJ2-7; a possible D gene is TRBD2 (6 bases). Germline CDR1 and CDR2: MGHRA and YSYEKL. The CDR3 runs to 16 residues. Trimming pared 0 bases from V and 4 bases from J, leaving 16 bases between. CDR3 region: CASSQDPVSGAYEQYF. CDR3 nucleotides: TGCGCCAGCAGCCAAGATCCAGTTAGCGGTGCGTACGAGCAGTACTTC.

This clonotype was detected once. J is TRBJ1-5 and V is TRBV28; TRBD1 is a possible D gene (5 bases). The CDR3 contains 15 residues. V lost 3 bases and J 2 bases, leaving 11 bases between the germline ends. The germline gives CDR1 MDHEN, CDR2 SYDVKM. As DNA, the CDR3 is TGTGCCAGCAGTTTTCTAGCGGGGGGCAATCAGCCCCAGCATTTT. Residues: CASSFLAGGNQPQHF.

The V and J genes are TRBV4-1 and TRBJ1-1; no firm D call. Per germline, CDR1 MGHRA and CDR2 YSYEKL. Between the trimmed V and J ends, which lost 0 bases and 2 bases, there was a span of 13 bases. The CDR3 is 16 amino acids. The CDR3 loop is CASSQDGPGLNTEAFF. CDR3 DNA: TGCGCCAGCAGCCAAGATGGCCCAGGCTTAAACACTGAAGCTTTCTTT.

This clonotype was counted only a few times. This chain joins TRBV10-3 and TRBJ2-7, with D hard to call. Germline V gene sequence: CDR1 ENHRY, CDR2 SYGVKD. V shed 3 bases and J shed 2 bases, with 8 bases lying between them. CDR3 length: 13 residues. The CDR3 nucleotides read TGTGCCATCAGTGAAGCAGAGACCTACGAGCAGTACTTC. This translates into CAISEAETYEQYF.

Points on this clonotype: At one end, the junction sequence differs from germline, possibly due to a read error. The CDR3 region is CASSPRGAGYGYAF. The CDR3 bases are TGTGCCAGCAGTCCGAGGGGCGCAGGCTATGGCTACGCCTTC. This chain links TRBV12-3 or TRBV12-4 with TRBJ1-2, with D perhaps matching TRBD1 (5 bases). The CDR3 sequence is 14 residues long.

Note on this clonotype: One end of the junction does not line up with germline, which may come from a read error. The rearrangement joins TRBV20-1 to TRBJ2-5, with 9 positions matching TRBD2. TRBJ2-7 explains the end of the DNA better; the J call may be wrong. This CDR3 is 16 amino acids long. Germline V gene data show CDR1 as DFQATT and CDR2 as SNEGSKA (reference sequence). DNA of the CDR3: TGCACTATCCCTAGAGCGGGGGGATTCATATCCTCCGAGCAGTACTTC. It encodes CTIPRAGGFISSEQYF.